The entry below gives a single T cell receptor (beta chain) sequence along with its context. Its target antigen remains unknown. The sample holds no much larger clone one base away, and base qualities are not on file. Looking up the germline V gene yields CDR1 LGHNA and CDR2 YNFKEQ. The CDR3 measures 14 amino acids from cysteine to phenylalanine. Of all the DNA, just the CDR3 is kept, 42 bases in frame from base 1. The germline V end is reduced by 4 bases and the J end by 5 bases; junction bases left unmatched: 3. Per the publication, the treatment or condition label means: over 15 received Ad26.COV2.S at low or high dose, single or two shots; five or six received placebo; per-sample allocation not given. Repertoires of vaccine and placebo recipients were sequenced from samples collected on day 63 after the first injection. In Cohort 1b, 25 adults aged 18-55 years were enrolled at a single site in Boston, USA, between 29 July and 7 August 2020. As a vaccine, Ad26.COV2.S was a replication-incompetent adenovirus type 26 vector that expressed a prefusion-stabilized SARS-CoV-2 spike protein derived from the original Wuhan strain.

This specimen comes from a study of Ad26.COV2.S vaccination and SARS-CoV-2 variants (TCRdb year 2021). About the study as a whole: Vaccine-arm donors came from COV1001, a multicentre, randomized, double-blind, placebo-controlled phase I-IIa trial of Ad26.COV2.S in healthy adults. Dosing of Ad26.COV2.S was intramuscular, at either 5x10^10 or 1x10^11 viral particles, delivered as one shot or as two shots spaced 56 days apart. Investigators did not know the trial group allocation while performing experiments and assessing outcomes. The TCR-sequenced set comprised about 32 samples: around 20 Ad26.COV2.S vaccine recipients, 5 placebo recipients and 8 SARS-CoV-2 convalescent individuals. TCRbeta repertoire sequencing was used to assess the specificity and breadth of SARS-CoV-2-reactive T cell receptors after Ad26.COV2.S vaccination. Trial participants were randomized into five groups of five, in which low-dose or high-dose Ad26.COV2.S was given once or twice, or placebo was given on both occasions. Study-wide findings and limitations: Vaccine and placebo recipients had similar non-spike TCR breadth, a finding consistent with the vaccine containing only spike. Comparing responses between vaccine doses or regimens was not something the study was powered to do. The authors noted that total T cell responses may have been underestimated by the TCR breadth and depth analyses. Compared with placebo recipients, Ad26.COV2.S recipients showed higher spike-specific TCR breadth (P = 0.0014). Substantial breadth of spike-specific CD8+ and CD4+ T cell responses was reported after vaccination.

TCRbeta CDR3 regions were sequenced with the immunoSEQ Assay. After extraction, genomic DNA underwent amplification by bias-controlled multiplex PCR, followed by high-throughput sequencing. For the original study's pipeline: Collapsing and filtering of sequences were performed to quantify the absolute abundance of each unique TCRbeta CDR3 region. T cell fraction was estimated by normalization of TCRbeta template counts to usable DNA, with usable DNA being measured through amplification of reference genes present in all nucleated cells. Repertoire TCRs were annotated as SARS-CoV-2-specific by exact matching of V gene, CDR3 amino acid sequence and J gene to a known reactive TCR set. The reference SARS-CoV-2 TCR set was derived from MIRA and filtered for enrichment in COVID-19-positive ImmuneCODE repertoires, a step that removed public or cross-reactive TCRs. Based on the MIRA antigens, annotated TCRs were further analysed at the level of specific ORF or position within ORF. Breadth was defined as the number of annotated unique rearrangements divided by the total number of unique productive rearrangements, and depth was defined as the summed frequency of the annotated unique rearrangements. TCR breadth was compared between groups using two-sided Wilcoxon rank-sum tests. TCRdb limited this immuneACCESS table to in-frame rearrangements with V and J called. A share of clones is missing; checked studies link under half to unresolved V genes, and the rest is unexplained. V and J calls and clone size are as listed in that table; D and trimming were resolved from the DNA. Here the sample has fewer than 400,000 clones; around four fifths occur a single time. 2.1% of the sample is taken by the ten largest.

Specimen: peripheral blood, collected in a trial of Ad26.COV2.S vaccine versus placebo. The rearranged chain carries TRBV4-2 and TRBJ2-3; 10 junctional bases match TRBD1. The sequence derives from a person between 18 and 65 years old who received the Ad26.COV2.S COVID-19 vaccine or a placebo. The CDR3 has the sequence CASSPRTGGDTQYF. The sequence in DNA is TGTGCCAGCAGCCCTCGGACAGGGGGAGATACGCAGTATTTT.